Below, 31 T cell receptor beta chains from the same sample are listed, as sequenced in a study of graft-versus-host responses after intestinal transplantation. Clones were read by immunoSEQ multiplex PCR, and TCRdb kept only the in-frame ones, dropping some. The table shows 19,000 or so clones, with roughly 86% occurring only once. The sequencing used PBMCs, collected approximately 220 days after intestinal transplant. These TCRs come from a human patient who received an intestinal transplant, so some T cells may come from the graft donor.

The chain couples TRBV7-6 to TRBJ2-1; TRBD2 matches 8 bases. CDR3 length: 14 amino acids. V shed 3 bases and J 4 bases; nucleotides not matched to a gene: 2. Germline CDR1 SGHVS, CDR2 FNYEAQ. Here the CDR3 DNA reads TGTGCCAGCAGCTTCAGCGGGGGATACAATGAGCAGTTCTTC. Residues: CASSFSGGYNEQFF. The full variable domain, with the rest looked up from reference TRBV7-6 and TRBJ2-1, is GAGVSQSPRYKVTKRGQDVALRCDPISGHVSLYWYRQALGQGPEFLTYFNYEAQQDKSGLPNDRFSAERPEGSISTLTIQRTEQRDSAMYRCASSFSGGYNEQFFGPGTRLTVL.

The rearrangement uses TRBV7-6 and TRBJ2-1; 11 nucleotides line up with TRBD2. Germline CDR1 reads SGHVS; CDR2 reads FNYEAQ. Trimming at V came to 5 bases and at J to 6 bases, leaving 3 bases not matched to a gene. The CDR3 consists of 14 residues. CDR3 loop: CASSPGTSGNEQFF. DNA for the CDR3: TGTGCCAGCAGCCCCGGGACTAGCGGCAATGAGCAGTTCTTC. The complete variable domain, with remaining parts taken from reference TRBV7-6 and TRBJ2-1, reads GAGVSQSPRYKVTKRGQDVALRCDPISGHVSLYWYRQALGQGPEFLTYFNYEAQQDKSGLPNDRFSAERPEGSISTLTIQRTEQRDSAMYRCASSPGTSGNEQFFGPGTRLTVL.

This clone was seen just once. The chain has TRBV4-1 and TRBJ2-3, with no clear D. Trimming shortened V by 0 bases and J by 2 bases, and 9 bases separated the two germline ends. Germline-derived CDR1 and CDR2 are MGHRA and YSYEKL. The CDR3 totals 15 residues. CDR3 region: CASSQEPADTDTQYF. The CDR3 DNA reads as TGCGCCAGCAGCCAAGAACCGGCGGACACAGATACGCAGTATTTT.

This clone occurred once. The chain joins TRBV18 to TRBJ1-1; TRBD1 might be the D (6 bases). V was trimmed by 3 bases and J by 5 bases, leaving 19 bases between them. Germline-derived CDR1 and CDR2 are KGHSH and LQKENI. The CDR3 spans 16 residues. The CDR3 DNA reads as TGTGCCAGCTCACCGACGGAGGGGGGAGTAGGGACTGAAGCTTTCTTT. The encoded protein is CASSPTEGGVGTEAFF.

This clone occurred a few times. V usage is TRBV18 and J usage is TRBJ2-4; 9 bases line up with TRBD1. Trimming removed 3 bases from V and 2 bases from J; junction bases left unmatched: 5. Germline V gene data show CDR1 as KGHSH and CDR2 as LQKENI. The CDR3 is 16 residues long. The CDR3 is CASSPGTGLPKNIQYF. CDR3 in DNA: TGTGCCAGCTCACCGGGGACAGGGTTACCCAAAAACATTCAGTACTTC.

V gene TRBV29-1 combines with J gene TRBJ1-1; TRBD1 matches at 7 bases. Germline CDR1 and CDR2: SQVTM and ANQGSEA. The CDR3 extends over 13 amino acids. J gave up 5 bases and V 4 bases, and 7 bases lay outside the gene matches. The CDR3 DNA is TGCAGCGTTGTGGGGCAGGGGGTGACTGAAGCTTTCTTT. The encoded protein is CSVVGQGVTEAFF.

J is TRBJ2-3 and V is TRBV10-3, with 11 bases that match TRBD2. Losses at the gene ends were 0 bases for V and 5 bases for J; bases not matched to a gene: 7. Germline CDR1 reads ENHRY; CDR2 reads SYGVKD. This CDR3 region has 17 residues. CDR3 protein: CAISESGASGGRDTQYF. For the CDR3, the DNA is TGTGCCATCAGTGAGTCTGGGGCTAGCGGGGGGCGAGATACGCAGTATTTT.

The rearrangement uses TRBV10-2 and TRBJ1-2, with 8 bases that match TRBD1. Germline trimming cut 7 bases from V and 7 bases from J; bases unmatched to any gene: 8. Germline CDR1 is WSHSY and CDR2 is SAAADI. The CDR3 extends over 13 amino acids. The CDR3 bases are TGCGCCAGCACCCACGGACAGGGTGGTGGCTACACCTTC. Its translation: CASTHGQGGGYTF.

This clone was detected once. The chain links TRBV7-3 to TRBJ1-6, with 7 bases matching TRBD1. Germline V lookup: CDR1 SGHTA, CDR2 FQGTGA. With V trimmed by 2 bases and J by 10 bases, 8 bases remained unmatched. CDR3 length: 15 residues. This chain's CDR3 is CASSLGRQGGSPLHF. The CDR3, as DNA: TGTGCCAGCAGCTTAGGGCGACAGGGAGGCTCACCCCTCCACTTT.

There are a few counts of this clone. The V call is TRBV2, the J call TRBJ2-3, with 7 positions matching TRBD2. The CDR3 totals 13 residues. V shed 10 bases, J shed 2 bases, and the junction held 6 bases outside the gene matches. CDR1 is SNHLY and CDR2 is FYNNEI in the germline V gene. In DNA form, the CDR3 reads TGTGCCACCAGGGACTACCTCACAGATACGCAGTATTTT. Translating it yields CATRDYLTDTQYF.

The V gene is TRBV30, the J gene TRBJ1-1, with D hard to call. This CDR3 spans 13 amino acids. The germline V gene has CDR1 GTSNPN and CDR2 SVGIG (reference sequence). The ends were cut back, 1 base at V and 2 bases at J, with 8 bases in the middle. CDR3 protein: CAWSADGNTEAFF. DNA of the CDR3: TGTGCCTGGAGTGCCGACGGCAACACTGAAGCTTTCTTT.

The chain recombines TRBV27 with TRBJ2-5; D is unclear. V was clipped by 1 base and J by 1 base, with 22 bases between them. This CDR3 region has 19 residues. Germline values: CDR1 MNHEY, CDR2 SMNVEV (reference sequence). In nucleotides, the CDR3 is TGTGCCAGCAGTTTATTAGGATGGGCGACCCAGGCCACCCAAGAGACCCAGTACTTC. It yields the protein CASSLLGWATQATQETQYF.

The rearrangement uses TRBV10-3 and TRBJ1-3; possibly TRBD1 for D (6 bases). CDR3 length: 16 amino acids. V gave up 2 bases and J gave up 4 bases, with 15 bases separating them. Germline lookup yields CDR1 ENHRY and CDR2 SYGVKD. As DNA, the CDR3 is TGTGCCATCAGTGAGGCGAACAGGGAGGGAGGAAACACCATATATTTT. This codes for CAISEANREGGNTIYF.

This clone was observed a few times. The CDR3 sequence is CASSYSRDSTYGYTF. The CDR3 region has the DNA TGTGCCAGCAGTTATTCCAGGGACAGCACCTATGGCTACACCTTC. The chain joins TRBV6-9 to TRBJ1-2, with 7 bases aligning to TRBD1. The trim removed 0 bases at V and 4 bases at J, leaving 5 bases unmatched. Germline CDR1 reads MNHGY; CDR2 reads SVAAGI. The CDR3 extends over 15 amino acids.

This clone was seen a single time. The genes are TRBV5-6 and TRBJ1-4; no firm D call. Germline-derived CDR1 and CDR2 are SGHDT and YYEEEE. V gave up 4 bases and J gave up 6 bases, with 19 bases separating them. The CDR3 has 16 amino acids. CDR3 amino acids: CASSTPTGLGDEKLFF. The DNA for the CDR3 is TGTGCCAGCAGCACCCCAACCGGGCTAGGCGATGAAAAACTGTTTTTT.

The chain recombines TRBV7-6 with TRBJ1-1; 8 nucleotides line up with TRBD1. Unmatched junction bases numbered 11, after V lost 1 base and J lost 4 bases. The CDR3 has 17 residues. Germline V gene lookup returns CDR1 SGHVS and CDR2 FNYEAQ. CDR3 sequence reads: CASSLGGWQGAPTEAFF. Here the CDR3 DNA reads TGTGCCAGCAGCTTAGGAGGATGGCAGGGGGCGCCCACTGAAGCTTTCTTT.

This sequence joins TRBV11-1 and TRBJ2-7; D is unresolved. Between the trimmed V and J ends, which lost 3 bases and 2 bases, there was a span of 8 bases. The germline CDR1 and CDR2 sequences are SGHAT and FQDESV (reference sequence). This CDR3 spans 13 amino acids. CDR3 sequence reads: CASSFDKTYEQYF. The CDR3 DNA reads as TGTGCCAGCAGCTTCGACAAGACCTACGAGCAGTACTTC.

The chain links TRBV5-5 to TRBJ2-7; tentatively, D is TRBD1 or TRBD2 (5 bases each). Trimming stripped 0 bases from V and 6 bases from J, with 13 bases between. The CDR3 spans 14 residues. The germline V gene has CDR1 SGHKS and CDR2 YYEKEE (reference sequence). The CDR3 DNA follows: TGTGCCAGCAGCTTGGGGGACGCGGTCCTCGAGCAGTACTTC. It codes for CASSLGDAVLEQYF.

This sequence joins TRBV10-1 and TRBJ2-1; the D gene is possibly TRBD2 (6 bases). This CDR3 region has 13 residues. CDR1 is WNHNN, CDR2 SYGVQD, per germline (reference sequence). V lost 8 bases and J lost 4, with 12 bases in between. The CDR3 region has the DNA TGCGCCAGCGCCCGGGACTTGTACAATGAGCAGTTCTTC. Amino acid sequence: CASARDLYNEQFF.

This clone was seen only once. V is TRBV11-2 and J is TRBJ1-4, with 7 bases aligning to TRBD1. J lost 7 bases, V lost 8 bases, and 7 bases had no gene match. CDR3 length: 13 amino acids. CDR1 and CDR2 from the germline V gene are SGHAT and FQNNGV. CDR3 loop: CASGPGGGEKLFF. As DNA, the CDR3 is TGTGCCAGCGGCCCAGGGGGTGGTGAAAAACTGTTTTTT.

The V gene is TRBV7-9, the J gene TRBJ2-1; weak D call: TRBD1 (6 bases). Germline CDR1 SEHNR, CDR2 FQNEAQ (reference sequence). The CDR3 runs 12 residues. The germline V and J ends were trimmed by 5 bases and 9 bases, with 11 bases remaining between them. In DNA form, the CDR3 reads TGTGCCAGCAGCCCATTACAGGGTGAGCAGTTCTTC. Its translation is CASSPLQGEQFF.

The CDR3 region is CASSLYGPEQYF. CDR3 in DNA: TGTGCCAGCAGCTTATACGGGCCCGAGCAGTACTTC. The rearrangement links TRBV7-8 to TRBJ2-7; D ambiguous. CDR3 length: 12 residues. V was pared by 2 bases and J by 6 bases, with 8 bases between. Germline CDR1 SGHVS, CDR2 FQNEAQ.

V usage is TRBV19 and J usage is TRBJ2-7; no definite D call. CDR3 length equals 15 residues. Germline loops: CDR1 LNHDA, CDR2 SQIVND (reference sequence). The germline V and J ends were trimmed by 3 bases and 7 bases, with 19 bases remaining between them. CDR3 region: CASSILPIFRAEQYF. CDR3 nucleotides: TGTGCCAGTAGTATTCTCCCCATATTCCGTGCGGAGCAGTACTTC.

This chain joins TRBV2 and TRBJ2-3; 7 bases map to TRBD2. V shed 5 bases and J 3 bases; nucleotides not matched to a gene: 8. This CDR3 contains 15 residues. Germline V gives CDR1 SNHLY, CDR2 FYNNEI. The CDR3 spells CASSRTSQDTDTQYF. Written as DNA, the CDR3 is TGTGCCAGCAGTCGGACTAGTCAAGATACAGATACGCAGTATTTT.

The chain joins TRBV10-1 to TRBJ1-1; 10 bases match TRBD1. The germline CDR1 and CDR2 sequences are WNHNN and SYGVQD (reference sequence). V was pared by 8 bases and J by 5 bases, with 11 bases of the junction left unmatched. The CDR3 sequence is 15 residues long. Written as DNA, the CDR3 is TGCGCCAGCGGGGGGACAGGGGCTGATGGGACTGAAGCTTTCTTT. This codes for CASGGTGADGTEAFF.

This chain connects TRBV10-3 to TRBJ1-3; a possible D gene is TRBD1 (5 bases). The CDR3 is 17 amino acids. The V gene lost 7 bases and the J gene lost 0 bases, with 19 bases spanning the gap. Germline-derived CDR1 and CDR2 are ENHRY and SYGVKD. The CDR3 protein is CAIKSGGAGSSGNTIYF. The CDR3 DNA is TGTGCCATCAAATCCGGAGGGGCCGGCAGCTCTGGAAACACCATATATTTT.

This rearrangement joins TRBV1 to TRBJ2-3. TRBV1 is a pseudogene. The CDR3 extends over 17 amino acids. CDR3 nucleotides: TGCACCAGCAGCCAAGATAGGGGAGGGGGCCCCCCAGATACGCAGTATTTT. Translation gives CTSSQDRGGGPPDTQYF.

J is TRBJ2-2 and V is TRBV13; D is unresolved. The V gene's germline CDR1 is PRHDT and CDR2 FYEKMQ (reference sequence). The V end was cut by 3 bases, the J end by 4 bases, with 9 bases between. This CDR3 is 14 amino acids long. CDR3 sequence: CASSFPGSTGELFF. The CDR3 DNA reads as TGTGCCAGCAGCTTTCCCGGGTCCACCGGGGAGCTGTTTTTT.

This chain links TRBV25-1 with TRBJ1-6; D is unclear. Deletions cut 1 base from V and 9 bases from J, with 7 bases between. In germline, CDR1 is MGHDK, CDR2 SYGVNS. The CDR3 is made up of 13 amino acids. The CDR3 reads CASSELWRSPLHF. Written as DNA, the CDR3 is TGTGCCAGCAGTGAATTGTGGCGTTCACCCCTCCACTTT.

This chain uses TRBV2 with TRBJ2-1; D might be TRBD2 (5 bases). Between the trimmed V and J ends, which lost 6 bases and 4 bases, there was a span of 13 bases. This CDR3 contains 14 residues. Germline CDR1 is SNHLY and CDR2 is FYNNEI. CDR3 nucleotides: TGTGCCAGCAGGAAGAGCGGCGTTTACAATGAGCAGTTCTTC. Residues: CASRKSGVYNEQFF.

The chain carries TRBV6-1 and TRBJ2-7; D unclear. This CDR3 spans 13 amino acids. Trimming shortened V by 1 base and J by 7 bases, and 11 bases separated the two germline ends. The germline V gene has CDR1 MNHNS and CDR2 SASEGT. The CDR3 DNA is TGTGCCAGCAGTGAAGACCTCCTTGGAGAGCAGTACTTC. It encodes CASSEDLLGEQYF.